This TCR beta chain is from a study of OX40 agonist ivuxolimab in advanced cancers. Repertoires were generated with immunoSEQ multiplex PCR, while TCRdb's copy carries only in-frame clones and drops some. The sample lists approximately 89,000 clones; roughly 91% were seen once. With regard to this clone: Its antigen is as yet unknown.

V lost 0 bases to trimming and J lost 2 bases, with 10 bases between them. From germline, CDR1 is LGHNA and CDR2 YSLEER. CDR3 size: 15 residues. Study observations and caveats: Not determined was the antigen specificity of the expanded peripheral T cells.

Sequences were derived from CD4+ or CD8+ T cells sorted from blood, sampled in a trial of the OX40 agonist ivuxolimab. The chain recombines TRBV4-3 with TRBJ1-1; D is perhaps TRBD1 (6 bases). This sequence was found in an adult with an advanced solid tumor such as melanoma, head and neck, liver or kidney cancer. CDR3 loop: CASSQDGQLNTEAFF. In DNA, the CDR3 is TGCGCCAGCAGCCAAGATGGACAGCTAAACACTGAAGCTTTCTTT.